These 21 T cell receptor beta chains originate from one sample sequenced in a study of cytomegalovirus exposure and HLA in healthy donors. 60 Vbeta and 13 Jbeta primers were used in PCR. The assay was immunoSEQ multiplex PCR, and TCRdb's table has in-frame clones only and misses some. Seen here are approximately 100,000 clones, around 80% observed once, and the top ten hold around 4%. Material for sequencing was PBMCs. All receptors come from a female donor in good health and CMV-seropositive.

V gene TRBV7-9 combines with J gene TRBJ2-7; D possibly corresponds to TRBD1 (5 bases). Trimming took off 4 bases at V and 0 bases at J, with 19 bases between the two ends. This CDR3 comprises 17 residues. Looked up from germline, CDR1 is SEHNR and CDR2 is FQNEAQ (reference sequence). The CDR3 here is CASSSTTEFQSSYEQYF. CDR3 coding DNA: TGTGCCAGCAGCTCTACGACAGAGTTCCAAAGCTCCTACGAGCAGTACTTC.

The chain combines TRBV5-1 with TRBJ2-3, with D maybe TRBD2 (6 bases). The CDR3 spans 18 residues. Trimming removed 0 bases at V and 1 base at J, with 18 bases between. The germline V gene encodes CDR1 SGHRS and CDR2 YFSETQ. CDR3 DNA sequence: TGCGCCAGCAGCTTGGTGATTCTCGGGGGAGTTGGCACAGATACGCAGTATTTT. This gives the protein CASSLVILGGVGTDTQYF.

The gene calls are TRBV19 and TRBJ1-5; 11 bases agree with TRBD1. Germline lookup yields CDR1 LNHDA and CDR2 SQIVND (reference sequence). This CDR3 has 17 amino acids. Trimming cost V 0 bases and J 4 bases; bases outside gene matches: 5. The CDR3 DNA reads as TGTGCCAGTAGTATAGATCGGACAGGGGGCCAAAATCAGCCCCAGCATTTT. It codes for CASSIDRTGGQNQPQHF.

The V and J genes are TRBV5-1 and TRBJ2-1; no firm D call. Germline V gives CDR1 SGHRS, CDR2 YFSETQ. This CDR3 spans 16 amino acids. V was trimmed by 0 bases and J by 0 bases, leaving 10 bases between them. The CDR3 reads CASSLGLTPSYNEQFF. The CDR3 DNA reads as TGCGCCAGCAGCTTGGGCCTCACACCCTCCTACAATGAGCAGTTCTTC.

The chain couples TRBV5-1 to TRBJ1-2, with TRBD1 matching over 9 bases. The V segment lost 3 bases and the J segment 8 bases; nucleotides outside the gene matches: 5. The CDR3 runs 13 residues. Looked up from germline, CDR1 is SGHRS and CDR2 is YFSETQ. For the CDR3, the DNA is TGCGCCAGCAGCTCCGGGACAGGGTTAGGCTACACCTTC. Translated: CASSSGTGLGYTF. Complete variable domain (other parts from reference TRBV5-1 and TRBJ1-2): KAGVTQTPRYLIKTRGQQVTLSCSPISGHRSVSWYQQTPGQGLQFLFEYFSETQRNKGNFPGRFSGRQFSNSRSEMNVSTLELGDSALYLCASSSGTGLGYTFGSGTRLTVV.

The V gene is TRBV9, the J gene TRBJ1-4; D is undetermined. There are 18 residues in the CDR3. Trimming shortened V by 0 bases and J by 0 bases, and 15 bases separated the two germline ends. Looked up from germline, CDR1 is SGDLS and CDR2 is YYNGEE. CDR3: CASSVVFGQAPTNEKLFF. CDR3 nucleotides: TGTGCCAGCAGCGTAGTCTTTGGGCAGGCGCCAACTAATGAAAAACTGTTTTTT.

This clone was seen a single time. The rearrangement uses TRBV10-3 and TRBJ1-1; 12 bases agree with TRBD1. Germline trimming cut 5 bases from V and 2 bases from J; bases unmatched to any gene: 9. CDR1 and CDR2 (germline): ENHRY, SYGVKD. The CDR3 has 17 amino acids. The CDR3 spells CAISQTGTGGLNTEAFF. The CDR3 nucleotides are TGTGCCATCAGTCAGACCGGGACAGGGGGCTTAAACACTGAAGCTTTCTTT.

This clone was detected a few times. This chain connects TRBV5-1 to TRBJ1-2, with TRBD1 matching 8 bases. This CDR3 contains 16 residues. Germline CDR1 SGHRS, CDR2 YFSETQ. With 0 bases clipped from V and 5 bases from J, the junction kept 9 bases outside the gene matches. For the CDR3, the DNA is TGCGCCAGCAGCTTGGCTGGACAGGGAAGCTTGTATGGCTACACCTTC. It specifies CASSLAGQGSLYGYTF.

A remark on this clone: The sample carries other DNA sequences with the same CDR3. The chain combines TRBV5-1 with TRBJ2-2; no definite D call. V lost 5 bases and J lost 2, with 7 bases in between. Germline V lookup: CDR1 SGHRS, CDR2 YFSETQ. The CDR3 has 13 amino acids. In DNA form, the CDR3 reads TGCGCCAGCAGTGGGCAAAACACCGGGGAGCTGTTTTTT. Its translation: CASSGQNTGELFF.

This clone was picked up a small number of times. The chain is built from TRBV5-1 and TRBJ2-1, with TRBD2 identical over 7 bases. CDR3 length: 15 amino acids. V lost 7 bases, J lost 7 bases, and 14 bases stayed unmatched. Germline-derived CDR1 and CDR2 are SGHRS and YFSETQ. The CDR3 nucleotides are TGCGCCAGCGGGCGGGAGCCCCTGGAGTCTAATGAGCAGTTCTTC. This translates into CASGREPLESNEQFF.

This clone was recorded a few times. CDR3 coding DNA: TGTGCCAGCAGCCCCAGGGGAGAACCTGAAGCTTTCTTT. Translation gives CASSPRGEPEAFF. The chain recombines TRBV5-4 with TRBJ1-1; a possible D gene is TRBD1 (6 bases). CDR3 length equals 13 residues. V was pared by 4 bases and J by 6 bases, with 13 bases between. Germline V CDR1 and CDR2: SGHNT, YYREEE (reference sequence).

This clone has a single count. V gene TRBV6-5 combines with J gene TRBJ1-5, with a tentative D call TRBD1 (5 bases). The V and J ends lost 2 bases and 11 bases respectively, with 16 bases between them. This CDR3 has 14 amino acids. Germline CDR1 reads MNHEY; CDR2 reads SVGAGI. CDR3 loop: CASSYRGGLRAQHF. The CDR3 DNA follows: TGTGCCAGCAGTTACCGGGGGGGACTTCGTGCCCAGCATTTT.

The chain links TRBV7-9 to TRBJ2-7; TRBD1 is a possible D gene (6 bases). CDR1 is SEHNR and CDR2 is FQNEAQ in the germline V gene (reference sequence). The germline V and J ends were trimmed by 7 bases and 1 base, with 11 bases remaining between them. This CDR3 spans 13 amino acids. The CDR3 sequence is CASTPTGSYEQYF. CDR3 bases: TGTGCCAGCACCCCGACAGGTTCCTACGAGCAGTACTTC.

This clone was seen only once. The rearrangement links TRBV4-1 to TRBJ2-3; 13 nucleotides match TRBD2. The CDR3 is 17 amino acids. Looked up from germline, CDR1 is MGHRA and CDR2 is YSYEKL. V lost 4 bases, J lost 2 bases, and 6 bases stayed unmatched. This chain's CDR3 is CASSRGGLAGNTDTQYF. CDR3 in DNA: TGCGCCAGCAGCCGGGGGGGACTAGCGGGGAACACAGATACGCAGTATTTT.

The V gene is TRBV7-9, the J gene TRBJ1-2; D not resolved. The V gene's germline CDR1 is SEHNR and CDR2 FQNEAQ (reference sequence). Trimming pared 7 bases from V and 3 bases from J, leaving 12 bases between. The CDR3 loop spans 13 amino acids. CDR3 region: CASTPGEDYGYTF. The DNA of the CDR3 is TGTGCCAGCACCCCCGGGGAGGACTATGGCTACACCTTC.

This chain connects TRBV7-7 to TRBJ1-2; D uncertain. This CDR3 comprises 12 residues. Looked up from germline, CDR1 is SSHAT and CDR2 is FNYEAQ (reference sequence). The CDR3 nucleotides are TGTGCGGTTCTGTCCCCGGGGTATGGCTACACCTTC. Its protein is CAVLSPGYGYTF.

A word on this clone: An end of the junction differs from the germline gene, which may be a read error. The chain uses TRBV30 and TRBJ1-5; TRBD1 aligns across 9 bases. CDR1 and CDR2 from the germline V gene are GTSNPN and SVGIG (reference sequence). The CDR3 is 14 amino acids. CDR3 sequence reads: CTWSSGQGDQPQHF. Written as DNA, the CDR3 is TGTACCTGGAGTTCGGGACAGGGCGATCAGCCCCAGCATTTT. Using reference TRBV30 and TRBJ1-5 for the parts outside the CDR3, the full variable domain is SQTIHQWPATLVQPVGSPLSLECTVEGTSNPNLYWYRQAAGRGLQLLFYSVGIGQISSEVPQNLSASRPQDRQFILSSKKLLLSDSGFYLCTWSSGQGDQPQHFGDGTRLSIL.

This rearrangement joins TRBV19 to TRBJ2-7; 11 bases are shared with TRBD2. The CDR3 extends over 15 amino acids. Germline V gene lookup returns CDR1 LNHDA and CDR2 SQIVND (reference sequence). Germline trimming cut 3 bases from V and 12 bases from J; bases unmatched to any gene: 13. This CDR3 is CASSIAGTSGSEWYF. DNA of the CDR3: TGTGCCAGTAGTATTGCGGGCACTAGCGGGAGTGAGTGGTACTTC.

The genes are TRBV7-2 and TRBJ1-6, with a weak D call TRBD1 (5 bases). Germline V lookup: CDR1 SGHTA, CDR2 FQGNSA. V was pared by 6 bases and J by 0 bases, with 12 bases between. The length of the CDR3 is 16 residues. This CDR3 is CASSRRQSSYNSPLHF. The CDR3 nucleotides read TGTGCCAGCAGTAGGCGACAGAGCTCCTATAATTCACCCCTCCACTTT.

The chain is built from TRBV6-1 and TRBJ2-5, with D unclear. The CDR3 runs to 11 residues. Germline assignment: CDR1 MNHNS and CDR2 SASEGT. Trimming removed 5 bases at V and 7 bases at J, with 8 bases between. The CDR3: CASSYEATQYF. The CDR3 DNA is TGTGCCAGCAGTTACGAGGCGACCCAGTACTTC.

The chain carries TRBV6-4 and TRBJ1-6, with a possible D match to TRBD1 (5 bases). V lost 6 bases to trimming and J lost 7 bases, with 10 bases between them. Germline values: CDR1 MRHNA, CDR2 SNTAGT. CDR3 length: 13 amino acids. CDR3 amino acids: CASSPGGNSPLHF. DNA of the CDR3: TGTGCCAGCAGCCCGGGGGGAAATTCACCCCTCCACTTT.